This T cell receptor beta chain emerged from a study of CD8+ T cells in alopecia areata. Study-level information: Oral tofacitinib, 5 to 10 mg twice daily, was given in an open-label trial. General observations from the study: Especially in alopecia totalis/universalis, lesional scalp showed greater clonality than normal scalp did.

After isolation, RNA underwent reverse transcription to generate cDNA as the sequencing template. The repertoire was sequenced with immunoSEQ multiplex PCR; TCRdb's copy has only in-frame clones and lacks some. The table has fewer than 150,000 clones, less than 75% seen once; the top ten hold about 31%. Treatment given: oral pan-JAK inhibitor, 5-10 mg twice daily. Points on this clone: Its cognate antigen is unknown.

The CDR3 loop spans 17 amino acids. Trimming left V 3 bases short and J 0 bases short, with 18 bases between. Germline CDR1 reads SGHRS; CDR2 reads YFSETQ. The sequence was collected from a human donor with alopecia areata. The specimen comprised CD8+ T cells sorted from blood, sampled at week 4, from a patient treated with tofacitinib. J is TRBJ1-2 and V is TRBV5-1; D might be TRBD1 (6 bases). CDR3 in amino acids: CASSSNRGQTANYGYTF. The CDR3 DNA is TGCGCCAGCAGCTCAAACCGCGGACAGACCGCTAACTATGGCTACACCTTC.